The 8 T cell receptor beta chains given below trace back to one sample, sequenced in a study of cytomegalovirus exposure and HLA in healthy donors. Vbeta (60) and Jbeta (13) primers were used in the PCR. Assay: immunoSEQ multiplex PCR; the TCRdb copy retains only in-frame clones and omits some. Of approximately 100,000 clones in the sample, around 80% were seen once. The sequenced material came from PBMCs. The receptors here all came from a woman aged 45-59 years in good health and CMV-seropositive.

J is TRBJ1-2 and V is TRBV19; TRBD1 matches at 8 bases. The CDR3 extends over 16 amino acids. Germline CDR1 LNHDA, CDR2 SQIVND (reference sequence). V lost 5 bases to trimming and J lost 4 bases; unmatched junction nucleotides: 12. CDR3 in DNA: TGTGCCAGTAGTCCGAGGGACAGGCTGAGCCCCTATGGCTACACCTTC. Its protein product is CASSPRDRLSPYGYTF. The full variable domain, its missing parts supplied by reference TRBV19 and TRBJ1-2, is DGGITQSPKYLFRKEGQNVTLSCEQNLNHDAMYWYRQDPGQGLRLIYYSQIVNDFQKGDIAEGYSVSREKKESFPLTVTSAQKNPTAFYLCASSPRDRLSPYGYTFGSGTRLTVV.

The gene calls are TRBV6-1 and TRBJ2-5, with 7 bases fitting TRBD1. The CDR3 has 18 residues. J lost 1 base, V lost 4 bases, and 15 bases had no gene match. From germline, CDR1 is MNHNS and CDR2 SASEGT. CDR3: CASSGWRSIGQVQETQYF. DNA of the CDR3: TGTGCCAGCAGTGGGTGGCGGAGCATAGGACAGGTCCAAGAGACCCAGTACTTC.

The chain employs TRBV5-4 and TRBJ2-2, with 13 bases fitting TRBD2. In germline, CDR1 is SGHNT, CDR2 YYREEE (reference sequence). The J segment lost 6 bases and the V segment lost 2 bases, leaving 1 base of the junction unmatched. The CDR3 length is 15 residues. The CDR3 coding sequence is TGTGCCAGCAGCTTAACTAGCGGGGGGGCCGGGGAGCTGTTTTTT. Its protein product is CASSLTSGGAGELFF.

The rearrangement uses TRBV27 and TRBJ1-1; D is ambiguous. V lost 4 bases to trimming and J lost 3 bases, with 12 bases between them. The CDR3 length is 14 residues. The germline V gene has CDR1 MNHEY and CDR2 SMNVEV (reference sequence). CDR3 in DNA: TGTGCCAGCAGTTGGCGGTCGAGCGACACTGAAGCTTTCTTT. Its translation: CASSWRSSDTEAFF.

The chain carries TRBV6-6 and TRBJ2-2, with 8 bases lining up with TRBD1. This CDR3 spans 15 amino acids. V was pared by 5 bases and J by 4 bases, with 6 bases of the junction left unmatched. The germline CDR1 and CDR2 sequences are MNHNY and SVGAGI (reference sequence). CDR3 sequence reads: CASSMTGVRTGELFF. DNA for the CDR3: TGTGCCAGCAGTATGACAGGGGTCCGCACCGGGGAGCTGTTTTTT.

The chain employs TRBV7-2 and TRBJ1-5; 9 nucleotides match TRBD1. Per the germline V gene, CDR1 is SGHTA and CDR2 is FQGNSA. The CDR3 covers 14 residues. Trimming removed 7 bases from V and 4 bases from J; junction bases left unmatched: 5. CDR3 sequence: CASTRDRVNQPQHF. DNA for the CDR3: TGTGCCAGCACCAGGGACAGGGTAAATCAGCCCCAGCATTTT.

The chain recombines TRBV21-1 with TRBJ1-6; the table's D gene call, TRBD1, was not cross checked with the DNA. TRBV21-1 is a listed pseudogene. The CDR3 extends over 16 amino acids. CDR3 sequence (DNA): TGTGCCAGCAGACTGGGGAAACAGGCTAATAATTCACCCCTCCACTTT. This translates into CASRLGKQANNSPLHF.

This clone was observed a handful of times. V is TRBV4-1 and J is TRBJ1-1; D remains unclear. V lost 4 bases, J lost 3 bases, and 15 bases lay in between. The germline CDR1 and CDR2 sequences are MGHRA and YSYEKL. The CDR3 is 15 residues long. CDR3 residues: CASSPREGGDTEAFF. CDR3 DNA sequence: TGCGCCAGCAGCCCCCGAGAGGGAGGAGACACTGAAGCTTTCTTT.